Following are 12 T cell receptor beta chains from one sample sequenced in a study of T cell responses to AZD1222 COVID-19 vaccine. The protocol was immunoSEQ multiplex PCR, while the TCRdb copy is restricted to in-frame clones and leaves out a portion. The data hold more than 100,000 clones, with around 90% observed a single time. The source material was peripheral blood, sampled on day 0 of AZD1222 vaccination. The receptor source for this set is an adult in good health.

This chain links TRBV7-8 with TRBJ1-4, with D unresolved. Trimming shortened V by 5 bases and J by 6 bases, and 13 bases separated the two germline ends. The germline CDR1 and CDR2 sequences are SGHVS and FQNEAQ. The CDR3 runs 14 residues. CDR3 DNA: TGTGCCAGCAGCCCAGGAGTTGAGGATGAAAAACTGTTTTTT. Translation: CASSPGVEDEKLFF.

This chain uses TRBV5-1 with TRBJ2-3, with D possibly TRBD2 on 6 matching bases. CDR1 and CDR2 (germline): SGHRS, YFSETQ. The CDR3 loop spans 15 amino acids. Between the trimmed V and J ends, which lost 0 bases and 5 bases, there was a span of 13 bases. The chain's CDR3 is CASSLARRVEDTQYF. CDR3 sequence (DNA): TGCGCCAGCAGCTTGGCCCGGAGGGTCGAAGATACGCAGTATTTT.

This sequence joins TRBV10-2 and TRBJ2-3; D is unresolved. The CDR3 runs to 13 residues. Trimming shortened V by 0 bases and J by 2 bases, and 3 bases separated the two germline ends. Looked up from germline, CDR1 is WSHSY and CDR2 is SAAADI. CDR3 nucleotide sequence: TGCGCCAGCAGTGAGTCCGACACAGATACGCAGTATTTT. It translates to CASSESDTDTQYF.

This chain joins TRBV2 and TRBJ2-7; 11 positions match TRBD2. The V gene end was trimmed by 6 bases and the J gene end by 3 bases; junction bases not matched to a gene: 7. This CDR3 is built from 15 residues. Per germline, CDR1 SNHLY and CDR2 FYNNEI. For the CDR3, the DNA is TGTGCCAGCAGAGAGGGGACTAGCGGAAACTACGAGCAGTACTTC. It translates to CASREGTSGNYEQYF. Full variable domain (outside the CDR3, taken from reference TRBV2 and TRBJ2-7): EPEVTQTPSHQVTQMGQEVILRCVPISNHLYFYWYRQILGQKVEFLVSFYNNEISEKSEIFDDQFSVERPDGSNFTLKIRSTKLEDSAMYFCASREGTSGNYEQYFGPGTRLTVT.

The chain recombines TRBV4-3 with TRBJ2-7; D unresolved. V dropped 0 bases and J dropped 4 bases, with 10 bases sitting between them. CDR3 length: 14 residues. The germline gives CDR1 LGHNA, CDR2 YSLEER. CDR3 bases: TGCGCCAGCAGCCAAGAAATAGGGCAATACGAGCAGTACTTC. Protein sequence: CASSQEIGQYEQYF.

This chain uses TRBV18 with TRBJ1-1; 8 nucleotides align to TRBD1. The germline gives CDR1 KGHSH, CDR2 LQKENI. V dropped 3 bases and J dropped 10; count of bases not matched to a gene: 4. The length of the CDR3 is 12 residues. CDR3 sequence reads: CASSPLTGVAFF. For the CDR3, the DNA is TGTGCCAGCTCACCCTTGACAGGGGTAGCTTTCTTT.

The rearrangement joins TRBV5-1 to TRBJ2-3; perhaps D is TRBD1 or TRBD2 (6 bases each). V shed 1 base and J shed 5 bases, with 14 bases lying between them. This CDR3 region has 15 residues. From germline, CDR1 is SGHRS and CDR2 YFSETQ. The CDR3 loop reads CASSLLGGRGDTQYF. The CDR3 DNA reads TGCGCCAGCAGCTTGCTGGGGGGCCGGGGAGATACGCAGTATTTT.

A remark on this clone: Other nucleotide sequences in the sample specify the same CDR3. This chain uses TRBV28 with TRBJ1-5; D is uncertain. The V end was cut by 6 bases, the J end by 1 base, with 7 bases between. The CDR3 runs to 13 residues. Germline CDR1 is MDHEN and CDR2 is SYDVKM. This CDR3 reads CASRGGSNQPQHF. As DNA, the CDR3 is TGTGCCAGCAGAGGAGGCAGCAATCAGCCCCAGCATTTT.

This clone was detected once. The chain uses TRBV2 and TRBJ2-1; the D is unclear. The CDR3 has 12 residues. From germline, CDR1 is SNHLY and CDR2 FYNNEI. V lost 7 bases, J lost 7 bases, and 11 bases lay in between. CDR3 loop: CASTGQQNEQFF. The CDR3 coding sequence is TGTGCCAGCACCGGTCAGCAAAATGAGCAGTTCTTC.

The CDR3 region has the DNA TGTGCCACCAGTGACGCGTGGGGGGGCGCGACCACCGGGGAGCTGTTTTTT. It is translated as CATSDAWGGATTGELFF. This sequence joins TRBV24-1 and TRBJ2-2, with D perhaps matching TRBD2 (7 bases). CDR1 and CDR2 (germline): KGHDR, SFDVKD. This CDR3 has 17 residues. V was clipped by 4 bases and J by 4 bases, with 18 bases between them.

The chain carries TRBV6-5 and TRBJ1-1, with D perhaps matching TRBD1 (5 bases). The CDR3 is 13 amino acids. V lost 6 bases and J lost 8, with 16 bases in between. Germline CDR1 is MNHEY and CDR2 is SVGAGI. The CDR3 DNA reads as TGTGCCAGCAGACCCCCGGGACGGAGAGAAGCTTTCTTT. Its translation: CASRPPGRREAFF.

The V call is TRBV28, the J call TRBJ1-1, with 11 positions matching TRBD1. The CDR3 extends over 14 amino acids. The junction had 11 bases not matched to a gene; V was cut back by 10 bases and J by 7 bases. Per germline, CDR1 MDHEN and CDR2 SYDVKM. CDR3 nucleotide sequence: TGTGCCACCTCGGACAGGGGGCTTCGTCATGAAGCTTTCTTT. As protein: CATSDRGLRHEAFF.